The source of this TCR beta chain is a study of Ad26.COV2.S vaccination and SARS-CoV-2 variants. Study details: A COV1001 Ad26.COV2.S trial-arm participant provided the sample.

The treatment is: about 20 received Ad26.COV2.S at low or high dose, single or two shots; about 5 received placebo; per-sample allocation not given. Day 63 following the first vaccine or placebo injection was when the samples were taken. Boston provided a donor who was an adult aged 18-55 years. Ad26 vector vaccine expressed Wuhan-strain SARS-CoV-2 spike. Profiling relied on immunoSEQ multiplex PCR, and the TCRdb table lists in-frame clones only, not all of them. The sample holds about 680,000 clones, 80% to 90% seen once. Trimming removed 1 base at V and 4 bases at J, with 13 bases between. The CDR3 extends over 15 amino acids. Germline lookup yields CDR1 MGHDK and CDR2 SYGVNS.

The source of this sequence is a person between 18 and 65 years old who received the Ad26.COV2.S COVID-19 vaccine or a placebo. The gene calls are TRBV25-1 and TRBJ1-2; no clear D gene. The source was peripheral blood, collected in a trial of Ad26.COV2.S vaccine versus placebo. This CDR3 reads CASSELDGDPYGYTF. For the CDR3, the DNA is TGTGCCAGCAGTGAATTGGACGGTGATCCCTATGGCTACACCTTC.